A selection of T cell receptor beta chains follows, all from one sample in a study of T cell changes during pregnancy in multiple sclerosis. Sequencing was performed with immunoSEQ multiplex PCR; in TCRdb, only in-frame clones are kept and a portion is missing. In the table there are around 31,000 clones, roughly 89% of which are singletons. The sample consisted of CD8+ T cells from peripheral blood mononuclear cells, taken in the first trimester of pregnancy. These receptors all come from a female donor with multiple sclerosis, enrolled in a pregnancy study. Both conserved end residues are part of each CDR3. The D gene is left open where the match is weak. Part of the rows lack a size; the others show once, few, many or a class for expanded clones.

cdr3_aa | cdr3_nt | clone_size | j_call | d_call | v_call
CASSEFLLGAGGTEAFF | TGTGCCAGCAGTGAATTCTTGCTCGGGGCGGGGGGCACTGAAGCTTTCTTT | NA | TRBJ1-1 | NA | TRBV2
CASTLWTANYGYTF | TGTGCCAGCACCCTGTGGACAGCTAACTATGGCTACACCTTC | NA | TRBJ1-2 | NA | TRBV5-6
CASSPTQRANYGYTF | TGTGCCAGTAGTCCAACGCAGCGAGCTAACTATGGCTACACCTTC | NA | TRBJ1-2 | NA | TRBV19
CASSLAARETQYF | TGTGCCAGCAGCTTGGCCGCCAGGGAGACCCAGTACTTC | NA | TRBJ2-5 | NA | TRBV5-4
CASGLAGELYEQYF | TGTGCCAGCGGACTAGCGGGAGAACTATACGAGCAGTACTTC | NA | TRBJ2-7 | TRBD2 | TRBV28
CASSAGRGVHLNTEAFF | TGTGCCAGCAGTGCGGGCAGGGGGGTCCACCTTAACACTGAAGCTTTCTTT | few | TRBJ1-1 | TRBD1 | TRBV28
CASRDSGDYEQYF | TGCGCCAGCAGGGACTCTGGGGATTACGAGCAGTACTTC | NA | TRBJ2-7 | NA | TRBV5-1
CASRRDTSSYNEQFF | TGTGCCAGCAGACGGGACACCAGCTCCTACAATGAGCAGTTCTTC | NA | TRBJ2-1 | NA | TRBV28
CASSLYGSSGGATDTQYF | TGTGCCAGCAGCTTGTATGGGTCAAGCGGGGGGGCAACGGATACGCAGTATTTT | NA | TRBJ2-3 | TRBD2 | TRBV5-4
CASSDRASVQETQYF | TGTGCCAGCAGTGATCGGGCTAGCGTTCAAGAGACCCAGTACTTC | NA | TRBJ2-5 | NA | TRBV28
CASSSGLNYGYTF | TGTGCCAGCAGCTCCGGACTTAACTATGGCTACACCTTC | NA | TRBJ1-2 | NA | TRBV13
CASRPGTGDQPQHF | TGTGCCAGCAGACCCGGGACAGGGGATCAGCCCCAGCATTTT | few | TRBJ1-5 | TRBD1 | TRBV2
CARSFLKSGGDEKLFF | TGTGCCAGAAGCTTTTTAAAATCAGGGGGCGACGAAAAACTGTTTTTT | NA | TRBJ1-4 | TRBD1 | TRBV5-3
CASSLGGENEKLFF | TGTGCCAGCAGCCTGGGGGGGGAGAATGAAAAACTGTTTTTT | NA | TRBJ1-4 | NA | TRBV7-6
CATGRDSSYEQYF | TGTGCCACAGGCCGGGACAGCTCCTACGAGCAGTACTTC | NA | TRBJ2-7 | TRBD1 | TRBV15
CASSQHASGGSYNEQFF | TGCGCCAGCAGCCAACACGCGTCAGGGGGCTCCTACAATGAGCAGTTCTTC | once | TRBJ2-1 | TRBD1 | TRBV4-3
CASSEGGGKGNEKLFF | TGTGCCAGCAGTGAAGGAGGGGGTAAAGGGAATGAAAAACTGTTTTTT | few | TRBJ1-4 | NA | TRBV6-1
CAWSLGEGYGYTF | TGTGCCTGGAGTCTAGGGGAGGGCTATGGCTACACCTTC | NA | TRBJ1-2 | NA | TRBV30
CASSWRGDPEAFF | TGTGCCAGCAGTTGGAGGGGTGACCCTGAAGCTTTCTTT | NA | TRBJ1-1 | NA | TRBV6-5
CASSSSTGHTEAFF | TGTGCCAGCAGCTCATCGACAGGGCACACTGAAGCTTTCTTT | few | TRBJ1-1 | TRBD1 | TRBV7-9
CASSVGGSADEQFF | TGTGCCAGCAGCGTAGGCGGGTCCGCGGATGAGCAGTTCTTC | NA | TRBJ2-1 | NA | TRBV9
CASSYSIEGAGGEQFF | TGTGCCAGCAGTTACTCGATTGAGGGGGCGGGCGGGGAGCAGTTCTTC | NA | TRBJ2-1 | TRBD1 | TRBV6-5
CASSPYPRDSYEQYF | TGTGCCAGCAGCCCGTACCCCAGGGATTCCTACGAGCAGTACTTC | NA | TRBJ2-7 | NA | TRBV28
CASSLAAGGPPDTQYF | TGTGCCAGCAGCTTGGCCGCGGGGGGGCCCCCAGATACGCAGTATTTT | NA | TRBJ2-3 | TRBD2 | TRBV5-6
CASSSPTSGKGPDTQYF | TGTGCCAGCAGTTCCCCGACTAGCGGTAAAGGTCCAGATACGCAGTATTTT | NA | TRBJ2-3 | TRBD2 | TRBV28
CASSVAGDEYEQYF | TGTGCCAGCAGTGTAGCGGGTGACGAGTACGAGCAGTACTTC | NA | TRBJ2-7 | TRBD2 | TRBV28
CASSLPTGGGTEAFF | TGTGCCAGCAGCTTGCCAACAGGGGGAGGCACTGAAGCTTTCTTT | NA | TRBJ1-1 | TRBD1 | TRBV5-8
CSVGEFEETQYF | TGCAGCGTTGGTGAGTTTGAAGAAACCCAGTACTTC | NA | TRBJ2-5 | NA | TRBV29-1
CASSQEFQGSYGYTF | TGCGCCAGCAGCCAAGAATTTCAGGGAAGCTATGGCTACACCTTC | few | TRBJ1-2 | NA | TRBV4-3
CASMGLAASYNEQFF | TGTGCCAGCATGGGACTAGCCGCCTCCTACAATGAGCAGTTCTTC | NA | TRBJ2-1 | TRBD2 | TRBV27
CASSSYSGRGDTGELFF | TGTGCCAGCAGTTCCTATAGCGGGAGAGGGGACACCGGGGAGCTGTTTTTT | NA | TRBJ2-2 | TRBD2 | TRBV28
CASSLRLAVDTQYF | TGTGCCAGCAGCCTGAGACTAGCGGTAGATACGCAGTATTTT | once | TRBJ2-3 | TRBD2 | TRBV5-6
CASSEGAGAREKLFF | TGTGCCAGCAGTGAAGGGGCAGGGGCCCGGGAAAAACTGTTTTTT | NA | TRBJ1-4 | NA | TRBV2
CASSPGTGTDTQYF | TGTGCCAGTAGTCCAGGGACAGGGACAGATACGCAGTATTTT | once | TRBJ2-3 | TRBD1 | TRBV19
CASSSDRVEAFF | TGCGCCAGCAGCTCCGACAGGGTTGAAGCTTTCTTT | once | TRBJ1-1 | TRBD1 | TRBV5-1
CASSSQGGYEQYF | TGTGCCAGCAGCTCCCAGGGGGGCTACGAGCAGTACTTC | NA | TRBJ2-7 | NA | TRBV7-9
CASSPGWGGMNIQYF | TGTGCCAGCAGCCCCGGGTGGGGGGGAATGAACATTCAGTACTTC | NA | TRBJ2-4 | TRBD2 | TRBV9
CASSLLTSNEQFF | TGTGCCAGCAGTTTACTGACTTCCAATGAGCAGTTCTTC | NA | TRBJ2-1 | NA | TRBV27
CASSSGILAGGTDTQYF | TGTGCCAGCAGTTCCGGTATTTTAGCGGGGGGCACAGATACGCAGTATTTT | NA | TRBJ2-3 | TRBD2 | TRBV27
CASSFNRDRTGELFF | TGCGCCAGCAGCTTCAACCGGGACAGAACCGGGGAGCTGTTTTTT | NA | TRBJ2-2 | TRBD1 | TRBV5-1
CASSLAGRMPPNTGELFF | TGTGCCAGCAGCTTAGCTGGCAGGATGCCTCCCAACACCGGGGAGCTGTTTTTT | NA | TRBJ2-2 | NA | TRBV7-9
CATSRDIGEAFYGYTF | TGTGCCACCAGCAGAGATATCGGGGAGGCGTTCTATGGCTACACCTTC | NA | TRBJ1-2 | NA | TRBV15
CASSDTRLTEAFF | TGTGCCAGCAGTGACACCCGATTGACTGAAGCTTTCTTT | once | TRBJ1-1 | NA | TRBV6-5
CASSPQGTYEQYF | TGTGCCAGCAGCCCCCAGGGGACCTACGAGCAGTACTTC | NA | TRBJ2-7 | NA | TRBV11-2
CASSTGASTDTQYF | TGTGCCAGCAGCACAGGGGCTTCCACAGATACGCAGTATTTT | NA | TRBJ2-3 | TRBD1 | TRBV2
CASGPTGGIYEQYF | TGCGCCAGCGGACCGACAGGGGGGATCTACGAGCAGTACTTC | NA | TRBJ2-7 | TRBD1 | TRBV5-1
CASSLEPSAHYEQYF | TGTGCCAGCAGCTTAGAACCTAGCGCCCACTACGAGCAGTACTTC | once | TRBJ2-7 | NA | TRBV7-9
CASSAEGVGPTGELFF | TGTGCCAGTAGTGCGGAAGGGGTGGGTCCAACCGGGGAGCTGTTTTTT | NA | TRBJ2-2 | NA | TRBV19
CASSQDGGQYTEAFF | TGCGCCAGCAGCCAAGACGGCGGACAGTACACTGAAGCTTTCTTT | NA | TRBJ1-1 | NA | TRBV4-3
CASSALTGVFGELFF | TGTGCCAGCAGCGCCTTGACAGGGGTGTTCGGGGAGCTGTTTTTT | once | TRBJ2-2 | TRBD1 | TRBV28
CASREPRGLKQETQYF | TGTGCCAGCCGCGAACCCCGGGGACTTAAGCAAGAGACCCAGTACTTC | NA | TRBJ2-5 | NA | TRBV6-8